The 15 T cell receptor beta chains below were found in one sample sequenced in a study of cytomegalovirus exposure and HLA in healthy donors. The PCR had 60 Vbeta and 13 Jbeta primers. The table came from immunoSEQ multiplex PCR; TCRdb's copy has only in-frame clones and leaves some out. The sample has 95,000 to 150,000 clones, more than 80% seen once. Material for sequencing was PBMCs. The receptors stem from a man aged 35 to 55 in good health and CMV-seronegative.

A single count supports this clone. A junction end diverges from the germline sequence, so it may reflect a read error. The chain links TRBV5-4 to TRBJ2-6; 9 nucleotides match TRBD1. CDR1 is SGHNT and CDR2 is YYREEE in the germline V gene (reference sequence). The CDR3 extends over 16 amino acids. CDR3 residues: CASSSRQGVGANGLTF. As DNA, the CDR3 is TGTGCCAGCAGCTCAAGACAGGGGGTAGGGGCCAACGGCCTGACTTTC.

This clone showed up just a few times. CDR3 region: CASSSPLVGNGETQYF. Written as DNA, the CDR3 is TGTGCCAGCAGTTCTCCGCTTGTAGGCAACGGGGAGACCCAGTACTTC. J is TRBJ2-5 and V is TRBV28; D ambiguous. The CDR3 runs 16 residues. Trimming removed 4 bases at V and 5 bases at J, with 20 bases between. Germline loops: CDR1 MDHEN, CDR2 SYDVKM.

V gene TRBV25-1 combines with J gene TRBJ2-7, with 8 positions matching TRBD1. The CDR3 extends over 15 amino acids. In germline, CDR1 is MGHDK, CDR2 SYGVNS. The V and J ends lost 3 bases and 3 bases, in that order; junction bases with no gene match: 7. The CDR3 coding sequence is TGTGCCAGCAGTGATGACGGGACAGGAGACTACGAGCAGTACTTC. This translates into CASSDDGTGDYEQYF.

This clone was observed a single time. The chain combines TRBV5-1 with TRBJ2-7, with 10 bases fitting TRBD1. The length of the CDR3 is 14 residues. Losses at the gene ends were 4 bases for V and 3 bases for J; bases not matched to a gene: 4. Germline V gene lookup returns CDR1 SGHRS and CDR2 YFSETQ. CDR3 loop: CASSAGQGRYEQYF. The CDR3 DNA is TGCGCCAGCAGCGCGGGACAGGGGCGCTACGAGCAGTACTTC.

The chain has TRBV9 and TRBJ2-7, with D possibly being TRBD2 (7 bases). This CDR3 is 14 amino acids long. Germline CDR1 reads SGDLS; CDR2 reads YYNGEE. V was cut by 2 bases and J by 2 bases, with 11 bases left in between. Written as DNA, the CDR3 is TGTGCCAGCAGCGTTGGGGGGGCTCCCTACGAGCAGTACTTC. Its protein is CASSVGGAPYEQYF. Together with reference TRBV9 and TRBJ2-7, the CDR3 gives the full variable domain: DSGVTQTPKHLITATGQRVTLRCSPRSGDLSVYWYQQSLDQGLQFLIQYYNGEERAKGNILERFSAQQFPDLHSELNLSSLELGDSALYFCASSVGGAPYEQYFGPGTRLTVT.

This clone showed up just once. The chain recombines TRBV11-2 with TRBJ2-7; 8 nucleotides align to TRBD1. V lost 3 bases, J lost 7 bases, and 5 bases stayed unmatched. The V gene's germline CDR1 is SGHAT and CDR2 FQNNGV. This CDR3 comprises 13 residues. CDR3 sequence: CASSFDRGREQYF. DNA for the CDR3: TGTGCCAGCAGCTTCGACAGGGGTCGTGAGCAGTACTTC.

The J gene is TRBJ2-7, the V gene TRBV2; TRBD1 is a possible D gene (6 bases). The V gene's germline CDR1 is SNHLY and CDR2 FYNNEI. V shed 4 bases and J shed 6 bases, with 19 bases lying between them. This CDR3 region has 15 residues. The CDR3: CASSVSTGLRSEQYF. Written as DNA, the CDR3 is TGTGCCAGCAGTGTCAGTACAGGGCTTCGATCCGAGCAGTACTTC.

V gene TRBV2 combines with J gene TRBJ2-7, with D perhaps matching TRBD2 (6 bases). The ends were cut back, 3 bases at V and 1 base at J, with 13 bases in the middle. The CDR3 consists of 15 residues. Germline loops: CDR1 SNHLY, CDR2 FYNNEI. CDR3 bases: TGTGCCAGCAGTGAGTCGGGGACTGGGTCCTACGAGCAGTACTTC. Encoded protein: CASSESGTGSYEQYF.

This clone has only one observation. The chain is built from TRBV5-5 and TRBJ1-5; TRBD1 matches 8 bases. Germline lookup yields CDR1 SGHKS and CDR2 YYEKEE (reference sequence). Trimming took 4 bases from V and 5 from J; bases not matched to a gene: 8. There are 15 residues in the CDR3. The CDR3 protein is CASSGGTGQYQPQHF. CDR3 DNA: TGTGCCAGCAGCGGAGGGACAGGCCAATATCAGCCCCAGCATTTT.

J is TRBJ2-7 and V is TRBV10-3, with TRBD1 identical over 11 bases. Germline CDR1 and CDR2: ENHRY and SYGVKD. This CDR3 is built from 15 residues. V shed 8 bases, J shed 4 bases, and the junction held 10 bases outside the gene matches. CDR3: CAIGYRDRGSYEQYF. CDR3 coding DNA: TGTGCCATCGGCTACCGGGACAGGGGGTCATACGAGCAGTACTTC.

This chain connects TRBV19 to TRBJ1-4, with a possible D match to TRBD1 (5 bases). Trimming removed 5 bases from V and 0 bases from J, with 13 bases in between. Germline-derived CDR1 and CDR2 are LNHDA and SQIVND (reference sequence). This CDR3 contains 16 residues. CDR3 in DNA: TGTGCCAGTAGTTCCGTAGGGGCCCCAACTAATGAAAAACTGTTTTTT. This gives the protein CASSSVGAPTNEKLFF.

J is TRBJ2-1 and V is TRBV6-5; maybe TRBD2 (5 bases). This CDR3 comprises 11 residues. V was trimmed by 6 bases and J by 10 bases, leaving 10 bases between them. CDR1 is MNHEY and CDR2 is SVGAGI in the germline V gene. The DNA for the CDR3 is TGTGCCAGCAGCCCCTCGGGGGAGCAGTTCTTC. Its translation is CASSPSGEQFF.

The rearrangement uses TRBV7-2 and TRBJ2-5, with 9 bases identical to TRBD2. The better agreement between TRBJ2-7 and the DNA end casts doubt on the J call. Germline values: CDR1 SGHTA, CDR2 FQGNSA. This CDR3 comprises 17 residues. The CDR3 is CASSLAGATSGPYEQYF. In DNA form, the CDR3 reads TGTGCCAGCAGCTTAGCGGGCGCGACTAGCGGACCCTACGAGCAGTACTTC.

The rearrangement links TRBV7-2 to TRBJ1-2, with D tentatively TRBD1 (6 bases). This CDR3 contains 14 residues. Trimming pared 5 bases from V and 4 bases from J, leaving 14 bases between. The germline V gene has CDR1 SGHTA and CDR2 FQGNSA. DNA of the CDR3: TGTGCCAGCAGCCCCACGACAGGCCTCTATGGCTACACCTTC. Protein: CASSPTTGLYGYTF.

The chain recombines TRBV21-1 with TRBJ2-7; the D call of TRBD1 is as the table states it, not checked on the DNA. TRBV21-1 is listed as a pseudogene. The CDR3 extends over 11 amino acids. CDR3 nucleotides: TGTGCCAGCAGCAAAAATCAGATGCAGTACTTC. This codes for CASSKNQMQYF.